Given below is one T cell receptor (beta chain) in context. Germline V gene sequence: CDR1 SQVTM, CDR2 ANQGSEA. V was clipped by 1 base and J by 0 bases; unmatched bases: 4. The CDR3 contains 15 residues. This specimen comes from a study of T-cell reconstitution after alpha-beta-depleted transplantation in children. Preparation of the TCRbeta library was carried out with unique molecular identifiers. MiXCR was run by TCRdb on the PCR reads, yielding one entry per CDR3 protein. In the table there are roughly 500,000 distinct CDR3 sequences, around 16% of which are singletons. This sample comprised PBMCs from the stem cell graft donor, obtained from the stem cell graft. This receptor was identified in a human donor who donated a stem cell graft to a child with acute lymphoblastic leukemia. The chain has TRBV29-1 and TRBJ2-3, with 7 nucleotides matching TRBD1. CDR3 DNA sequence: TGCAGCGTTGAAGGACCGACAGGGAGCACAGATACGCAGTATTTT. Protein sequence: CSVEGPTGSTDTQYF.